Each of the 4 T cell receptor beta chains below was sequenced from the same sample in a study of control samples from healthy donors and cancer patients (dated by TCRdb to 2018 to 2021). The library was built by means of the immunoSEQ multiplex PCR assay. TCRdb took over this immuneACCESS table, retaining in-frame rearrangements with V and J assigned. Such tables are incomplete; in checked studies, under half of the missing clones stem from an unresolved V gene, and the remainder is unexplained. Present in this sample are 75,000 to 90,000 clones, 89% of which were seen just once. The top ten clones comprise roughly 7% of the sample. The sequenced sample consisted of blood. The receptor set was obtained from a man aged 50-60 years in good health.

The rearrangement uses TRBV5-1 and TRBJ1-3; perhaps TRBD1 as D (5 bases). From germline, CDR1 is SGHRS and CDR2 YFSETQ. V shed 0 bases and J shed 5 bases, with 12 bases lying between them. This CDR3 spans 15 amino acids. The CDR3 reads CASSLEPGIRNTIYF. CDR3 DNA sequence: TGCGCCAGCAGCTTGGAACCAGGGATTAGAAACACCATATATTTT.

J is TRBJ2-1 and V is TRBV23-1; D may match TRBD1 or TRBD2 (5 bases each). TRBV23-1 is flagged as an ORF with uncertain function. V lost 3 bases to trimming and J lost 6 bases, with 18 bases between them. The CDR3 has 16 amino acids. This CDR3 is CASSHIHLRGANEQFF. As DNA, the CDR3 is TGCGCCAGCAGTCATATACATCTACGAGGGGCCAATGAGCAGTTCTTC.

The chain recombines TRBV5-5 with TRBJ2-7; D not certain. Germline V lookup: CDR1 SGHKS, CDR2 YYEKEE (reference sequence). The ends were cut back, 4 bases at V and 0 bases at J, with 14 bases in the middle. There are 15 residues in the CDR3. CDR3 residues: CASSTPPHLSYEQYF. In DNA, the CDR3 is TGTGCCAGCAGCACGCCCCCACACCTCTCCTACGAGCAGTACTTC.

The rearrangement uses TRBV6-5 and TRBJ2-7; D might be TRBD1 (5 bases). This CDR3 comprises 12 residues. Trimming left V 6 bases short and J 1 base short, with 7 bases between. CDR1 is MNHEY and CDR2 is SVGAGI in the germline V gene. Written as DNA, the CDR3 is TGTGCCAGCAGGGACACGTCCTACGAGCAGTACTTC. Its protein is CASRDTSYEQYF.